This T cell receptor beta chain was identified in a study of T cell clones after liver transplantation (dated by TCRdb to the late 2010s). For the wider study: Samples were obtained from ITN030ST, a randomized trial in which withdrawal of immunosuppression was attempted within 2 years of liver transplantation. To count as tolerant, a recipient had to stay completely off immunosuppression for at least one year without liver enzymes climbing beyond twice the upper limit of normal. Of the eight recipients, a few were HCV-positive, while the remaining recipients had been transplanted for non-autoimmune, non-viral indications. Blood samples were collected pre-transplant, then pre-randomization ahead of withdrawal, and finally post-randomization once withdrawal had either been completed or failed. The subjects received no induction therapy and were kept on standard immunosuppression until randomization at 12-24 months post-transplant. Of the 8 liver transplant recipients making up the studied cohort, 3 were classified as tolerant and 5 as non-tolerant. After a pre-transplant mixed lymphocyte reaction, TCRbeta sequencing was used to pinpoint donor-reactive T cell clones, which were subsequently tracked in post-transplant blood. As an antigen-independent comparator for the donor-reactive sequences, third party-reactive TCRbeta sequences from pre-transplant MLRs were identified as well.

Using immunoSEQ, frozen genomic DNA was subjected to high-throughput TCRbeta CDR3 sequencing, a process that included PCR amplification, mapping, bias correction and internal controls. The authors' pipeline ran thus. Productive rearrangements were kept, and unique TCRbeta sequences were defined by CDR3 nucleotide sequence plus V and J gene. Donor-reactive sequences required at least 5-fold expansion in CFSE-low cells versus unstimulated pre-transplant cells and at least 0.01% frequency. Minimum frequency thresholds were set for each subject based on the unstimulated sample with the lowest template count, ensuring at least 90% detection power. Jensen-Shannon divergence between the top 1000 TCRbeta sequences post-transplant and pre-transplant was used to measure repertoire turnover. Two-sided Fisher's exact tests were used to test for changes in how often donor-reactive sequences were detected. TCRdb stores this immuneACCESS table with in-frame sequences only. Part of the clones is absent; in the studies checked, under half of the shortfall reflects unresolved V genes, and no reason is known for the rest. That table furnishes V, J and clone size, whereas the DNA furnished D and trimming. A total of roughly 100,000 clones appear in this sample, around 80% of them only once. The top ten clones comprise 2.5% to 3.5% of the sample.

Thawed unstimulated PBMCs were stained for CD3, CD4 and CD8 and FACS-sorted into CD3+CD4+ and CD3+CD8+ populations. All 8 studied subjects were randomized to immunosuppression withdrawal. The Qiagen DNeasy Blood and Tissue Kit was used for isolation of genomic DNA. Results and caveats for the whole study, not just this receptor: Without allograft tissue specimens, donor-reactive T cells may have migrated into the graft rather than being deleted. In a couple of subjects, low numbers of available donor cells limited the measurable donor-reactive repertoire. A significant post-transplant decrease in circulating donor-reactive CD4 TCRbeta sequences was observed in 5 of 8 subjects, irrespective of tolerance or HCV status. When repertoire turnover was taken into account, detection of donor-reactive sequences was significantly reduced in 7 of 8 subjects for CD4 and in 8 of 8 subjects for CD8. The decline in donor-reactive sequences exceeded the decline in third party-reactive sequences, suggesting partial antigen-specific deletion that was unrelated to withdrawal success. Because of small, heterogeneous patient numbers and non-standardized post-transplant time points, the conclusions were only preliminary.

As for this clone: The clone's antigen remains unknown. The record has no base qualities; no much larger clone is one base away.

Here the sequenced sample was CD4+ T cells from blood, taken roughly 50 months after liver transplant. The sequence was collected from a human patient who received a liver transplant. Following a transplant, some T cells may be graft donor cells, not patient cells.

The CDR3 region has the sequence CASSQDWGGHPYNEQFF. The nucleotide sequence reads TGCGCCAGCAGCCAAGATTGGGGGGGACACCCCTACAATGAGCAGTTCTTC. In this chain, TRBV4-1 is recombined with TRBJ2-1; TRBD2 could be the D gene, as 7 bases match. The junction carries 14 bases between V and J, which are trimmed by 0 bases and 2 bases respectively. CDR1 MGHRA and CDR2 YSYEKL were looked up in the germline V gene. From the cysteine up to the phenylalanine, the CDR3 has a length of 17 residues. Of all the DNA, just the CDR3 is kept, 51 bases in frame from base 1.